These 8 T cell receptor beta chains were sequenced from one sample in a study of T cells after yellow fever vaccination. In TCRdb, the 5' RACE reads were re-called with MiXCR into one record per CDR3 protein. Of approximately 170,000 distinct CDR3 sequences listed, roughly 11% are singletons. The sequences come from CD8+ T cells sorted from PBMCs, collected 15 days after the yellow fever booster vaccination. Source of these receptors: a man aged 18 to 29 who received the YFV17D yellow fever vaccine.

This clonotype occurred a few times. J is TRBJ2-1 and V is TRBV5-1; either TRBD1 or TRBD2 may fit D (5 bases each). The CDR3 extends over 14 amino acids. CDR1 and CDR2 (germline): SGHRS, YFSETQ. The ends were cut back, 2 bases at V and 10 bases at J, with 16 bases in the middle. Here the CDR3 reads CASSFQGTSTEQFF. The CDR3, as DNA: TGCGCCAGCAGCTTCCAAGGGACCAGCACGGAGCAGTTCTTC. The variable domain in full, with the rest retrieved from reference TRBV5-1 and TRBJ2-1, is KAGVTQTPRYLIKTRGQQVTLSCSPISGHRSVSWYQQTPGQGLQFLFEYFSETQRNKGNFPGRFSGRQFSNSRSEMNVSTLELGDSALYLCASSFQGTSTEQFFGPGTRLTVL.

This clonotype was observed a handful of times. The J gene is TRBJ1-2, the V gene TRBV6-5; D remains ambiguous. This CDR3 region has 15 residues. Trimming removed 0 bases at V and 0 bases at J, with 8 bases between. Per germline, CDR1 MNHEY and CDR2 SVGAGI. The DNA for the CDR3 is TGTGCCAGCAGTTACTCACTGGGATCTAACTATGGCTACACCTTC. It codes for CASSYSLGSNYGYTF.

This clonotype was counted many times. The CDR3 loop is CASSEWTGIETQYF. The CDR3 region has the DNA TGTGCCAGCAGTGAATGGACAGGGATAGAGACCCAGTACTTC. This chain uses TRBV6-1 with TRBJ2-5, with 8 nucleotides matching TRBD1. The CDR3 covers 14 residues. Looked up from germline, CDR1 is MNHNS and CDR2 is SASEGT. After removal of 2 bases from V and 4 bases from J, the junction contained 3 bases not matched to a gene.

The V and J genes are TRBV7-9 and TRBJ1-2; tentative D call: TRBD1 (5 bases). The germline CDR1 and CDR2 sequences are SEHNR and FQNEAQ (reference sequence). V lost 5 bases to trimming and J lost 8 bases, with 9 bases between them. The CDR3 length is 11 residues. The CDR3 spells CASSRGDGYTF. The CDR3 nucleotides are TGTGCCAGCAGCAGAGGGGACGGCTACACCTTC.

This clonotype has a handful of counts. The chain has TRBV7-6 and TRBJ2-2, with D uncertain. This CDR3 region has 11 residues. Trimming cost V 8 bases and J 6 bases, with 7 bases left between them. CDR1 is SGHVS and CDR2 is FNYEAQ in the germline V gene. CDR3 amino acids: CASWTAGELFF. CDR3 nucleotides: TGTGCCAGCTGGACCGCCGGGGAGCTGTTTTTT.

This chain uses TRBV6-5 with TRBJ2-7; D ambiguous. This CDR3 has 12 residues. Per the germline V gene, CDR1 is MNHEY and CDR2 is SVGAGI. Trimming took 6 bases from V and 6 from J, leaving 12 bases between them. CDR3 sequence: CASRPTLGEQYF. DNA of the CDR3: TGTGCCAGCAGGCCCACACTTGGCGAGCAGTACTTC.

The chain is built from TRBV6-5 and TRBJ2-3; D call uncertain. This CDR3 comprises 15 residues. CDR1 MNHEY and CDR2 SVGAGI come from the germline V gene. V lost 5 bases, J lost 2 bases, and 14 bases lay in between. Here the CDR3 DNA reads TGTGCCAGCAGTCTCCTGCCGGTCCCCACAGATACGCAGTATTTT. It translates to CASSLLPVPTDTQYF.

Many counts were recorded for this clonotype. The chain links TRBV29-1 to TRBJ2-7, with 7 bases identical to TRBD1. V shed 5 bases and J 0 bases; nucleotides not matched to a gene: 25. The CDR3 extends over 20 amino acids. In germline, CDR1 is SQVTM, CDR2 ANQGSEA. CDR3 loop: CSVFGFDRVRTGDGSYEQYF. The DNA of the CDR3 is TGCAGCGTTTTTGGTTTTGACAGGGTCAGGACCGGAGATGGCTCCTACGAGCAGTACTTC.